A single sample gave rise to the 31 T cell receptor beta chains below, sequenced in a study of CD4+ T cells in melanoma (dated by TCRdb to about 2022). To prepare the library, the immunoSEQ multiplex PCR assay was applied. This immuneACCESS table, as held by TCRdb, lists in-frame sequences with V and J called but not all clones. Of the missing ones, under half trace to an unresolved V gene in checked studies; the others have no known cause. This sample gives about 14,000 clones in total; approximately 63% of them show up just once. The top ten constitute roughly 15% of the sample. Material: cells from a culture (not recorded whether cultured in vitro). The receptors originated from a human donor with melanoma.

The gene calls are TRBV7-9 and TRBJ1-1; D is ambiguous. The CDR3 has 16 residues. CDR1 SEHNR and CDR2 FQNEAQ come from the germline V gene (reference sequence). Trimming left V 1 base short and J 3 bases short, with 15 bases between. The CDR3 protein is CASSLDLGKRDTEAFF. DNA for the CDR3: TGTGCCAGCAGCTTAGATTTGGGGAAACGGGACACTGAAGCTTTCTTT.

The chain couples TRBV9 to TRBJ1-4, with D possibly being TRBD1 (6 bases). This CDR3 has 15 amino acids. V was shortened by 0 bases and J by 5 bases, with 11 bases between the two germline ends. The germline gives CDR1 SGDLS, CDR2 YYNGEE. The CDR3 DNA is TGTGCCAGCAGCGTAGTCGGGGGGGCAAATGAAAAACTGTTTTTT. Translated: CASSVVGGANEKLFF.

The rearrangement uses TRBV18 and TRBJ1-2, with D perhaps matching TRBD1 (5 bases). CDR3 length: 14 residues. Trimming cost V 0 bases and J 3 bases, with 8 bases left between them. Germline V gene data show CDR1 as KGHSH and CDR2 as LQKENI. CDR3 coding DNA: TGTGCCAGCTCACCACCGGGGACGGACTATGGCTACACCTTC. It yields the protein CASSPPGTDYGYTF. Variable domain in full (rest from reference TRBV18 and TRBJ1-2): NAGVMQNPRHLVRRRGQEARLRCSPMKGHSHVYWYRQLPEEGLKFMVYLQKENIIDESGMPKERFSAEFPKEGPSILRIQQVVRGDSAAYFCASSPPGTDYGYTFGSGTRLTVV.

V gene TRBV18 combines with J gene TRBJ1-2; 10 positions match TRBD1. Germline V gives CDR1 KGHSH, CDR2 LQKENI. The CDR3 loop spans 16 amino acids. Trimming at V came to 3 bases and at J to 0 bases, leaving 4 bases not matched to a gene. The CDR3 spells CASSPRQGAPNYGYTF. Here the CDR3 DNA reads TGTGCCAGCTCACCGAGACAGGGGGCGCCTAACTATGGCTACACCTTC.

The rearrangement uses TRBV6-5 and TRBJ1-5; 9 bases agree with TRBD1. Trimming at V came to 6 bases and at J to 5 bases, leaving 2 bases not matched to a gene. Germline CDR1 MNHEY, CDR2 SVGAGI. This CDR3 spans 13 amino acids. The CDR3 nucleotides are TGTGCCAGCAGCTGGACAGGGGATCAGCCCCAGCATTTT. Its translation: CASSWTGDQPQHF.

This chain joins TRBV28 and TRBJ1-2; a possible D gene is TRBD1 (5 bases). Germline CDR1 reads MDHEN; CDR2 reads SYDVKM. The CDR3 sequence is 13 residues long. V lost 7 bases and J lost 3, with 12 bases in between. The CDR3 reads CASTAGTDYGYTF. The CDR3 DNA reads as TGTGCCAGCACCGCAGGGACGGACTATGGCTACACCTTC.

This clone was seen a single time. The V gene is TRBV27, the J gene TRBJ1-2, with 11 positions matching TRBD1. Losses at the gene ends were 4 bases for V and 4 bases for J; bases not matched to a gene: 8. The CDR3 is 16 residues long. Looked up from germline, CDR1 is MNHEY and CDR2 is SMNVEV (reference sequence). The chain's CDR3 is CASSSPGQGVGYGYTF. The CDR3 coding sequence is TGTGCCAGCAGTTCTCCGGGACAGGGGGTGGGCTATGGCTACACCTTC.

On this clone: Relative to the germline gene, one junction end is altered; a read error may explain this. The chain recombines TRBV7-7 with TRBJ2-5; D is unresolved. CDR1 is SSHAT, CDR2 FNYEAQ, per germline (reference sequence). This CDR3 comprises 12 residues. This CDR3 reads CASSRVGETQYF. The CDR3 DNA sequence: TGTGCTAGCAGTCGGGTTGGGGAGACCCAGTACTTC.

The J gene is TRBJ1-5, the V gene TRBV11-2; D is unresolved. V lost 0 bases to trimming and J lost 4 bases, with 13 bases between them. The CDR3 length is 16 residues. The germline V gene has CDR1 SGHAT and CDR2 FQNNGV. In DNA form, the CDR3 reads TGTGCCAGCAGCTTAGATCTTCGAGGAGGGAATCAGCCCCAGCATTTT. It translates to CASSLDLRGGNQPQHF.

The CDR3 coding sequence is TGTGCCAGTACGGGCAACCTAGGGTATACGCAGTATTTT. Encoded protein: CASTGNLGYTQYF. The J gene is TRBJ2-3, the V gene TRBV19; D remains ambiguous. Per germline, CDR1 LNHDA and CDR2 SQIVND (reference sequence). The CDR3 runs 13 residues. V lost 7 bases to trimming and J lost 7 bases, with 15 bases between them.

This clone has a single count. J is TRBJ1-6 and V is TRBV27; TRBD1 might be the D (5 bases). V dropped 2 bases and J dropped 10 bases, with 12 bases sitting between them. The CDR3 consists of 14 residues. The germline CDR1 and CDR2 sequences are MNHEY and SMNVEV (reference sequence). The CDR3, as DNA: TGTGCCAGCAGTTTAAACAGGATCAACTCACCCCTCCACTTT. Translation gives CASSLNRINSPLHF.

The CDR3 DNA sequence: TGTGCCAGTTATCCTCGGACTAGCGGCACAGATACGCAGTATTTT. Encoded protein: CASYPRTSGTDTQYF. J is TRBJ2-3 and V is TRBV7-8, with 9 bases aligning to TRBD2. Germline loops: CDR1 SGHVS, CDR2 FQNEAQ. V gave up 9 bases and J gave up 1 base; unmatched junction bases: 8. This CDR3 is 15 amino acids long.

The genes are TRBV11-2 and TRBJ2-1; TRBD2 matches at 9 bases. V lost 0 bases to trimming and J lost 10 bases; unmatched junction nucleotides: 7. In germline, CDR1 is SGHAT, CDR2 FQNNGV. The CDR3 has 15 amino acids. DNA for the CDR3: TGTGCCAGCAGCTTAGACCCAGATCTAGCGGGGGAGCAGTTCTTC. This gives the protein CASSLDPDLAGEQFF.

V usage is TRBV11-2 and J usage is TRBJ1-2, with 10 nucleotides matching TRBD1. This CDR3 region has 16 residues. With V trimmed by 3 bases and J by 7 bases, 11 bases remained unmatched. Per germline, CDR1 SGHAT and CDR2 FQNNGV. The DNA of the CDR3 is TGTGCCAGCAGCTTCTCCGGGACAGGGGATAACGGTGGCTACACCTTC. Residues: CASSFSGTGDNGGYTF.

The rearrangement uses TRBV5-1 and TRBJ2-1; D gene unclear. V was trimmed by 0 bases and J by 8 bases, leaving 6 bases between them. Looked up from germline, CDR1 is SGHRS and CDR2 is YFSETQ. There are 12 residues in the CDR3. The CDR3 here is CASSLEGYEQFF. The CDR3 DNA reads as TGCGCCAGCAGCTTGGAAGGCTATGAGCAGTTCTTC.

The chain employs TRBV7-9 and TRBJ2-2, with 8 bases matching TRBD2. CDR3 length: 13 amino acids. Germline CDR1 reads SEHNR; CDR2 reads FQNEAQ (reference sequence). CDR3: CAHGGENTGELFF. DNA for the CDR3: TGTGCGCACGGGGGGGAGAACACCGGGGAGCTGTTTTTT.

The V gene is TRBV6-6, the J gene TRBJ2-1; D is unclear. V shed 6 bases and J shed 2 bases, with 14 bases lying between them. Germline CDR1 and CDR2: MNHNY and SVGAGI (reference sequence). This CDR3 has 15 residues. CDR3 bases: TGTGCCAGCAGGACCGGGCCTCAGGCCTACAATGAGCAGTTCTTC. Translation: CASRTGPQAYNEQFF.

The chain links TRBV7-9 to TRBJ1-2; maybe TRBD1 (6 bases). Per the germline V gene, CDR1 is SEHNR and CDR2 is FQNEAQ (reference sequence). This CDR3 spans 16 amino acids. V lost 5 bases to trimming and J lost 7 bases, with 23 bases between them. The CDR3 loop reads CASSPELTGLASGYTF. The CDR3 DNA is TGTGCCAGCAGCCCGGAACTGACAGGTCTCGCTTCTGGCTACACCTTC. The variable domain in full, completed from reference TRBV7-9 and TRBJ1-2, reads DTGVSQNPRHKITKRGQNVTFRCDPISEHNRLYWYRQTLGQGPEFLTYFQNEAQLEKSRLLSDRFSAERPKGSFSTLEIQRTEQGDSAMYLCASSPELTGLASGYTFGSGTRLTVV.

V is TRBV9 and J is TRBJ2-1; TRBD1 aligns across 7 bases. Germline assignment: CDR1 SGDLS and CDR2 YYNGEE. Germline trimming cut 0 bases from V and 7 bases from J; bases unmatched to any gene: 1. The CDR3 is made up of 13 amino acids. CDR3 in DNA: TGTGCCAGCAGCGTAGAACAGGGGAATGAGCAGTTCTTC. Its protein product is CASSVEQGNEQFF.

V is TRBV11-2 and J is TRBJ1-2; D is unclear. Germline CDR1 reads SGHAT; CDR2 reads FQNNGV. Trimming took 5 bases from V and 7 from J, leaving 20 bases between them. The CDR3 has 15 amino acids. CDR3 sequence: CASSGVRAASGGYTF. The CDR3, as DNA: TGTGCCAGCAGCGGAGTCCGGGCCGCCTCAGGTGGCTACACCTTC.

The chain couples TRBV7-8 to TRBJ2-5; TRBD1 might be the D (5 bases). Trimming shortened V by 1 base and J by 9 bases, and 12 bases separated the two germline ends. The CDR3 is made up of 13 amino acids. Germline-derived CDR1 and CDR2 are SGHVS and FQNEAQ. The CDR3, as DNA: TGTGCCAGCAGCTTAGTCGGTGTCAGGGCCCAGTACTTC. This sequence encodes CASSLVGVRAQYF.

In its sample, this clone was seen a few times. The rearrangement links TRBV5-6 to TRBJ1-1, with D maybe TRBD1 (6 bases). Trimming left V 0 bases short and J 11 bases short, with 8 bases between. Germline lookup yields CDR1 SGHDT and CDR2 YYEEEE. This CDR3 has 11 residues. CDR3 nucleotide sequence: TGTGCCAGCAGCTTGGAGGGGGTGGCTTTCTTT. It translates to CASSLEGVAFF.

The rearrangement links TRBV5-1 to TRBJ2-5; possibly TRBD1 or TRBD2 for D (5 bases each). Trimming stripped 1 base from V and 7 bases from J, with 20 bases between. The CDR3 consists of 16 residues. In germline, CDR1 is SGHRS, CDR2 YFSETQ. The CDR3 region has the DNA TGCGCCAGCAGCTTGCCCGACTCGTGGGACCGAGCGACCCAGTACTTC. Translated: CASSLPDSWDRATQYF.

The table lists this clone with a few counts. The V gene is TRBV5-6, the J gene TRBJ1-2; no clear D. Germline V gene lookup returns CDR1 SGHDT and CDR2 YYEEEE. The V end lost 1 base, the J end lost 6 bases, and 10 bases lay between the germline ends. The CDR3 extends over 13 amino acids. In nucleotides, the CDR3 is TGTGCCAGCAGCTTGTCCTTGGCAGATGGCTACACCTTC. Its protein is CASSLSLADGYTF.

The chain employs TRBV27 and TRBJ2-3; 8 bases are a match to TRBD2. Germline CDR1 MNHEY, CDR2 SMNVEV (reference sequence). The CDR3 extends over 15 amino acids. Trimming removed 6 bases from V and 4 bases from J; junction bases left unmatched: 9. The DNA for the CDR3 is TGTGCCAGCAGCCCCGTGCGAGCGGGGGCAGATACGCAGTATTTT. Its protein is CASSPVRAGADTQYF.

The chain combines TRBV6-1 with TRBJ1-1, with TRBD1 matching 7 bases. Germline V lookup: CDR1 MNHNS, CDR2 SASEGT. The CDR3 has 14 residues. Trimming removed 7 bases from V and 3 bases from J; junction bases left unmatched: 8. CDR3 nucleotide sequence: TGTGCCAGCAACCGACAGGGCGGATACACTGAAGCTTTCTTT. Translation: CASNRQGGYTEAFF.

For the CDR3, the DNA is TGTGCCAGCAGCCGACAGGACAGAGACTATGGCTACACCTTC. Amino acids: CASSRQDRDYGYTF. The chain recombines TRBV7-2 with TRBJ1-2; weak D call: TRBD1 (6 bases). From germline, CDR1 is SGHTA and CDR2 FQGNSA. Trimming removed 5 bases from V and 3 bases from J, with 13 bases in between. CDR3 length: 14 amino acids.

The rearrangement uses TRBV5-1 and TRBJ2-7; no firm D call. CDR3 size: 15 residues. Per germline, CDR1 SGHRS and CDR2 YFSETQ. V lost 0 bases, J lost 3 bases, and 13 bases lay in between. The CDR3 bases are TGCGCCAGCAGCTTGGGCCAGACCCCCCGCTACGAGCAGTACTTC. It specifies CASSLGQTPRYEQYF.

In its sample, this clone ranks as medium-sized (0.01 to 0.1%). V gene TRBV2 combines with J gene TRBJ2-7; 7 nucleotides align to TRBD1. From germline, CDR1 is SNHLY and CDR2 FYNNEI. The trim removed 7 bases at V and 0 bases at J, leaving 6 bases unmatched. This CDR3 comprises 14 residues. The CDR3 protein is CASNPGQSSYEQYF. As DNA, the CDR3 is TGTGCCAGCAATCCGGGACAGAGCTCCTACGAGCAGTACTTC.

The rearrangement joins TRBV6-6 to TRBJ2-5; D not resolved. CDR1 and CDR2 from the germline V gene are MNHNY and SVGAGI (reference sequence). The CDR3 covers 11 residues. V was pared by 2 bases and J by 5 bases, with 3 bases between. Here the CDR3 DNA reads TGTGCCAGCAGTTACGTTGAGACCCAGTACTTC. Translation: CASSYVETQYF.

The chain links TRBV4-2 to TRBJ2-1, with D perhaps assigned TRBD1 or TRBD2 (5 bases each). This CDR3 has 15 residues. Germline V lookup: CDR1 LGHNA, CDR2 YNFKEQ. The ends were cut back, 0 bases at V and 6 bases at J, with 12 bases in the middle. The CDR3 loop is CASSQDLGTTNEQFF. The CDR3 nucleotides read TGTGCCAGCAGCCAAGATCTGGGGACGACCAATGAGCAGTTCTTC.